What follows describes a single TCR beta chain. This clonotype has just a few counts. No cognate antigen has been identified for it. Base qualities are not at hand, and no much larger clone is one base apart. Trimming takes 4 bases off V and 4 bases off J; junction bases not matched to a gene: 9. From its cysteine to its phenylalanine, the CDR3 spans 16 amino acids. Only the CDR3 DNA stays, 48 bases, in frame from base 1. Based on the germline V gene, the CDR1 and CDR2 sequences are SGDLS and YYNGEE. The sample comes from a study of T-cell reconstitution after alpha-beta-depleted transplantation in children (dated by TCRdb to 2016 to 2018). With regard to the full study: Using TCR repertoire profiling, the study followed T-cell immune reconstitution in a quantitative way in children after TCRalphabeta/CD19-depleted allogeneic hematopoietic cell transplantation.

Library construction relied on PCR. The data were produced on an Illumina HiSeq 2500. TCR libraries were prepared with molecular barcoding, using unique molecular identifiers to normalize TCRbeta repertoire quantification. Clones were called with MiXCR by TCRdb after fastp trimmed the public reads at Q25, and only in-frame beta chains were retained. Rows matching on CDR3 protein sequence are summarized as one entry with the most common DNA and genes. This sample holds 440,000 or so distinct CDR3 sequences; approximately 10% were observed only once. The top ten clonotypes cover 4.5% to 7% of the sample.

The sample was PBMCs from the stem cell graft donor, taken from the stem cell graft. The sequence came from a human donor who donated a stem cell graft to a child with acute myeloid leukemia. The rearrangement joined TRBV9 to TRBJ2-2, with 8 middle bases fitting TRBD1. The CDR3 sequence is CASSRTGGISTGELFF. The DNA sequence reads TGTGCCAGCAGCCGCACAGGGGGAATAAGCACCGGGGAGCTGTTTTTT.